The T cell receptor beta chain described here comes from a study of blood T cells in healthy people across ages. General study points: Naive T cell percentage and TCR beta diversity correlated strongly. Older age went with lower TCR beta diversity per million T cells, in a roughly linear way.

A second about 6 to 12 cycle PCR used barcoded and J-beta primers. Via MiXCR, TCRdb re-called the 5' RACE reads, giving one row per CDR3 protein. This repertoire shows 450,000 to 700,000 distinct CDR3 sequences, roughly a quarter found once; its top ten account for roughly 20%. With regard to this clonotype: Its antigen is as yet unknown.

With each sample, at least 5 micrograms of total RNA were extracted. With V trimmed by 3 bases and J by 6 bases, 8 bases remained unmatched. The germline V gene encodes CDR1 MNHEY and CDR2 SVGAGI. This CDR3 is 16 amino acids long. The chain has TRBV6-5 and TRBJ1-2; 12 bases fit TRBD1. Sequences were obtained from blood. This TCR derives from a woman in her 70s in good health. CDR3 loop: CASSYLGTGGRNGYTF. CDR3 DNA: TGTGCCAGCAGTTATCTCGGGACAGGGGGCAGAAATGGCTACACCTTC.